This TCR beta chain was found in a study of CD4+ T cells in melanoma. Points from the study as a whole: In melanoma, neoantigen-specific CD4+ T cells reportedly differed in differentiation state.

On this clone: Its antigen is still unknown.

Sequenced by immunoSEQ multiplex PCR; TCRdb stores in-frame clones only, minus some. The sample yields thousands of clones, approximately 70% seen once. Germline-derived CDR1 and CDR2 are SGHVS and FQNEAQ. This CDR3 is 14 amino acids long. The germline V and J ends were trimmed by 1 base and 1 base, with 7 bases remaining between them. The TCR was taken from a human donor with melanoma. Specimen: cells from a culture (not recorded whether cultured in vitro). This sequence joins TRBV7-8 and TRBJ1-1; D is ambiguous. The CDR3 DNA follows: TGTGCCAGCAGCTTAGGCCCCGGGAACACTGAAGCTTTCTTT. It specifies CASSLGPGNTEAFF.